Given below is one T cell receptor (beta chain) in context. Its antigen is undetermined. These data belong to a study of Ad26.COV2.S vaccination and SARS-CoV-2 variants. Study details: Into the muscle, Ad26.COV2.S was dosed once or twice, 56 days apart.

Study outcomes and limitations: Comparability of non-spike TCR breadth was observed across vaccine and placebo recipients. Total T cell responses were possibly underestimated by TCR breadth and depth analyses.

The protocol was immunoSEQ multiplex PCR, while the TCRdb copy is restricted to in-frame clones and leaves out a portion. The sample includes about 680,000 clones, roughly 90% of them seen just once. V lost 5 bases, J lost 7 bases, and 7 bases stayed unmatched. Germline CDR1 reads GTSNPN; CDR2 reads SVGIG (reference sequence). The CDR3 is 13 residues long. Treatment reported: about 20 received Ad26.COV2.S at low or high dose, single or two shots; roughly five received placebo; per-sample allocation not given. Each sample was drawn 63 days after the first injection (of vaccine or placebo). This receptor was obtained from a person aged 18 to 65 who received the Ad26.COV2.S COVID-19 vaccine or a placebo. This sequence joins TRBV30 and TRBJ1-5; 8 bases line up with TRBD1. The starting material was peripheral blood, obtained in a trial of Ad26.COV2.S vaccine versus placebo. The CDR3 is CAWGQGARQPQHF. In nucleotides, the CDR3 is TGTGCCTGGGGTCAGGGGGCGCGGCAGCCCCAGCATTTT.